The 20 T cell receptor beta chains in this list originate from one sample, sequenced in a study of cytomegalovirus exposure and HLA in healthy donors. Researchers ran the PCR with 60 Vbeta and 13 Jbeta primers. Produced via immunoSEQ multiplex PCR; TCRdb's table is partial and in-frame only. The top ten clones hold about 2.9% of a sample with 60,000 to 70,000 clones, 70% to 90% of them seen once. The sample was PBMCs. These receptors all stem from a woman between 25 and 40 years old in good health and CMV-seronegative.

V usage is TRBV7-2 and J usage is TRBJ1-4, with D perhaps matching TRBD1 (5 bases). Trimming left V 6 bases short and J 0 bases short, with 14 bases between. Germline loops: CDR1 SGHTA, CDR2 FQGNSA. The CDR3 covers 16 residues. The CDR3 is CASSLQGTATNEKLFF. CDR3 nucleotide sequence: TGTGCCAGCAGTCTCCAGGGAACCGCAACTAATGAAAAACTGTTTTTT.

This chain uses TRBV27 with TRBJ2-7; D may be TRBD2 (6 bases). There are 12 residues in the CDR3. The germline V gene has CDR1 MNHEY and CDR2 SMNVEV (reference sequence). The V gene lost 8 bases and the J gene lost 7 bases, with 15 bases spanning the gap. CDR3 loop: CASLGQGGEQYF. The CDR3 nucleotides are TGTGCCAGCCTTGGGCAGGGAGGTGAGCAGTACTTC.

The CDR3 sequence is CASKTGTGLFSPIYF. CDR3 nucleotide sequence: TGTGCCAGCAAGACCGGGACAGGGCTCTTCAGCCCCATATATTTT. The J gene is TRBJ1-3, the V gene TRBV19, with 9 positions matching TRBD1. The CDR3 sequence is 15 residues long. V lost 9 bases to trimming and J lost 11 bases; unmatched junction nucleotides: 17. Germline loops: CDR1 LNHDA, CDR2 SQIVND (reference sequence).

The rearrangement links TRBV28 to TRBJ1-2, with D maybe TRBD1 (6 bases). The CDR3 totals 15 residues. Germline V CDR1 and CDR2: MDHEN, SYDVKM. Trimming shortened V by 6 bases and J by 3 bases, and 17 bases separated the two germline ends. The CDR3 DNA follows: TGTGCCAGCAGCCCTATCGGGGACAACTACTATGGCTACACCTTC. Amino acid sequence: CASSPIGDNYYGYTF.

This chain joins TRBV11-3 and TRBJ2-3; D is undetermined. Looked up from germline, CDR1 is SGHNT and CDR2 is YENEEA. This CDR3 has 13 residues. Trimming shortened V by 5 bases and J by 4 bases, and 10 bases separated the two germline ends. The CDR3 coding sequence is TGTGCCAGCAGCCCGCGCTCCCCAGATACGCAGTATTTT. This codes for CASSPRSPDTQYF.

The chain has TRBV19 and TRBJ2-6; 8 nucleotides match TRBD1. After removal of 3 bases from V and 3 bases from J, the junction contained 7 bases not matched to a gene. Germline V gives CDR1 LNHDA, CDR2 SQIVND (reference sequence). CDR3 length equals 17 residues. This CDR3 reads CASSIQGALDGANVLTF. DNA of the CDR3: TGTGCCAGTAGTATTCAGGGGGCGCTGGATGGGGCCAACGTCCTGACTTTC.

The genes are TRBV4-3 and TRBJ1-4; D is possibly TRBD1 (6 bases). V dropped 3 bases and J dropped 4 bases, with 12 bases sitting between them. The CDR3 is 15 residues long. Per germline, CDR1 LGHNA and CDR2 YSLEER. CDR3 amino acids: CASSHRTDSNEKLFF. The DNA of the CDR3 is TGCGCCAGCAGCCACAGAACGGACAGTAATGAAAAACTGTTTTTT.

This clone has just one count. CDR3 nucleotide sequence: TGCGCCAGCAGCTTGGCGTTAGCGGGGGGGCAGGAGACCCAGTACTTC. This translates into CASSLALAGGQETQYF. The V and J genes are TRBV5-1 and TRBJ2-5; 11 bases are a match to TRBD2. Germline V gives CDR1 SGHRS, CDR2 YFSETQ. With V trimmed by 0 bases and J by 5 bases, 6 bases remained unmatched. CDR3 length: 16 residues. The full variable domain, rest sourced from reference TRBV5-1 and TRBJ2-5, is KAGVTQTPRYLIKTRGQQVTLSCSPISGHRSVSWYQQTPGQGLQFLFEYFSETQRNKGNFPGRFSGRQFSNSRSEMNVSTLELGDSALYLCASSLALAGGQETQYFGPGTRLLVL.

The chain couples TRBV6-1 to TRBJ2-5, with 10 nucleotides matching TRBD2. The junction had 4 bases not matched to a gene; V was cut back by 4 bases and J by 5 bases. The germline V gene has CDR1 MNHNS and CDR2 SASEGT. The CDR3 length is 14 residues. CDR3 sequence (DNA): TGTGCCAGCAGTGGTAGCGGGGGGTCGGAGACCCAGTACTTC. Translating it yields CASSGSGGSETQYF.

The chain uses TRBV4-1 and TRBJ2-5, with D possibly TRBD2 on 6 matching bases. V lost 0 bases and J lost 0, with 8 bases in between. The germline V gene has CDR1 MGHRA and CDR2 YSYEKL. There are 15 residues in the CDR3. CDR3 residues: CASSQEGRYQETQYF. CDR3 nucleotide sequence: TGCGCCAGCAGCCAAGAGGGGAGGTACCAAGAGACCCAGTACTTC.

The rearrangement uses TRBV11-2 and TRBJ2-5; TRBD2 is a possible D gene (5 bases). V gave up 1 base and J gave up 5 bases, with 11 bases separating them. The CDR3 is made up of 14 amino acids. CDR1 and CDR2 from the germline V gene are SGHAT and FQNNGV. CDR3 sequence: CASSLVGVSETQYF. In DNA, the CDR3 is TGTGCCAGCAGCTTAGTCGGGGTTTCGGAGACCCAGTACTTC.

This chain connects TRBV5-1 to TRBJ2-3; TRBD2 matches at 8 bases. The germline CDR1 and CDR2 sequences are SGHRS and YFSETQ. The length of the CDR3 is 18 residues. With V trimmed by 2 bases and J by 1 base, 12 bases remained unmatched. CDR3 in amino acids: CASSFLLSTSARTDTQYF. The CDR3 DNA follows: TGCGCCAGCAGCTTCCTTCTTTCGACTAGCGCCCGCACAGATACGCAGTATTTT.

V is TRBV7-9 and J is TRBJ2-1; tentative D call: TRBD1 (6 bases). The length of the CDR3 is 17 residues. Germline-derived CDR1 and CDR2 are SEHNR and FQNEAQ (reference sequence). Trimming shortened V by 6 bases and J by 0 bases, and 18 bases separated the two germline ends. DNA for the CDR3: TGTGCCAGCAGTCTTACCGGGACATTTAGCTCCTACAATGAGCAGTTCTTC. It codes for CASSLTGTFSSYNEQFF. Combining the CDR3 with reference TRBV7-9 and TRBJ2-1 gives the whole variable domain DTGVSQNPRHKITKRGQNVTFRCDPISEHNRLYWYRQTLGQGPEFLTYFQNEAQLEKSRLLSDRFSAERPKGSFSTLEIQRTEQGDSAMYLCASSLTGTFSSYNEQFFGPGTRLTVL.

The chain recombines TRBV27 with TRBJ2-7; the match to TRBD1 covers 9 bases. CDR1 is MNHEY and CDR2 is SMNVEV in the germline V gene (reference sequence). The J segment lost 6 bases and the V segment lost 1 base, leaving 7 bases of the junction unmatched. There are 15 residues in the CDR3. CDR3 sequence reads: CASSLFGTGSAEQYF. The CDR3 region has the DNA TGTGCCAGCAGTTTATTCGGGACAGGGTCCGCCGAGCAGTACTTC.

The chain employs TRBV6-5 and TRBJ2-7; TRBD1 is a possible D gene (5 bases). Trimming pared 5 bases from V and 0 bases from J, leaving 14 bases between. The CDR3 is 15 amino acids. CDR1 and CDR2 (germline): MNHEY, SVGAGI. This CDR3 reads CASSLVGDLSYEQYF. CDR3 nucleotides: TGTGCCAGCAGTCTCGTAGGGGATCTCTCCTACGAGCAGTACTTC.

The V and J genes are TRBV19 and TRBJ1-1; TRBD1 agrees at 10 bases. J gave up 8 bases and V 10 bases, and 10 bases lay outside the gene matches. CDR1 is LNHDA and CDR2 is SQIVND in the germline V gene (reference sequence). This CDR3 contains 13 residues. The CDR3 here is CATRDRGELEAFF. The DNA for the CDR3 is TGTGCCACCCGGGACAGGGGCGAGTTGGAAGCTTTCTTT. Variable domain in full (rest from reference TRBV19 and TRBJ1-1): DGGITQSPKYLFRKEGQNVTLSCEQNLNHDAMYWYRQDPGQGLRLIYYSQIVNDFQKGDIAEGYSVSREKKESFPLTVTSAQKNPTAFYLCATRDRGELEAFFGQGTRLTVV.

This clone has just a few counts. DNA of the CDR3: TGTGCCAGCAGCCCGACAGGGAACACTGAAGCTTTCTTT. Protein product: CASSPTGNTEAFF. The J gene is TRBJ1-1, the V gene TRBV7-9, with D maybe TRBD1 (6 bases). CDR1 is SEHNR, CDR2 FQNEAQ, per germline (reference sequence). This CDR3 spans 13 amino acids. Trimming took off 5 bases at V and 1 base at J, with 8 bases between the two ends.

V and J are TRBV5-1 and TRBJ1-1; D perhaps matches TRBD1 (6 bases). Per the germline V gene, CDR1 is SGHRS and CDR2 is YFSETQ. Trimming took off 2 bases at V and 3 bases at J, with 11 bases between the two ends. The CDR3 sequence is 14 residues long. The CDR3 protein is CASSLTGKDTEAFF. Here the CDR3 DNA reads TGCGCCAGCAGCTTAACAGGGAAGGACACTGAAGCTTTCTTT.

The CDR3 DNA reads TGCGCCAGCAGCCAAGACCGCGGGGCTGGGGCCAACGTCCTGACTTTC. Translation: CASSQDRGAGANVLTF. The chain couples TRBV4-3 to TRBJ2-6; maybe TRBD2 (6 bases). Between the trimmed V and J ends, which lost 0 bases and 2 bases, there was a span of 8 bases. Germline loops: CDR1 LGHNA, CDR2 YSLEER. The CDR3 is made up of 16 amino acids.

Only a few counts were recorded for this clone. The junction departs from germline at one end; a sequencing error may be responsible. The gene calls are TRBV6-6 and TRBJ1-6; possibly TRBD1 for D (5 bases). The CDR3 has 16 amino acids. CDR1 is MNHNY, CDR2 SVGAGI, per germline (reference sequence). The CDR3 DNA sequence: TGTGCCAGCAGTGACTCCAGGGATTCCTATAATTCACCCCTCCACTTT. Translated: CASSDSRDSYNSPLHF.